The 28 T cell receptor beta chains listed next were all sequenced from one sample in a study of shared clonotypes between healthy human individuals. Produced via immunoSEQ multiplex PCR; TCRdb's table is partial and in-frame only. Of about 1 million clones listed, 70% to 80% are singletons. Sequenced input: memory CD4+ T cells sorted from blood. As to subset: CD45RA-negative fraction. The source of these receptors is a man aged 18 to 29 in good health.

V gene TRBV5-8 combines with J gene TRBJ2-5; 10 bases line up with TRBD1. Germline V lookup: CDR1 SGHTS, CDR2 YDEGEE. This CDR3 spans 18 amino acids. After removal of 4 bases from V and 5 bases from J, the junction contained 17 bases not matched to a gene. The DNA of the CDR3 is TGTGCCAGCAGCCAGACAGACCTATCGACAGGGGGCGCGGAGACCCAGTACTTC. Its translation: CASSQTDLSTGGAETQYF.

This clone has more than one count but fewer than ten. This chain connects TRBV7-9 to TRBJ2-7; D call uncertain. With 5 bases removed from V and 0 bases from J, the gap between germline ends came to 11 bases. CDR1 is SEHNR and CDR2 is FQNEAQ in the germline V gene (reference sequence). The CDR3 is 14 amino acids. CDR3 DNA sequence: TGTGCCAGCAGCAAACCAGAAAGCTCCTACGAGCAGTACTTC. Translation gives CASSKPESSYEQYF.

The CDR3 bases are TGTGCCATCAGTGAGCGATGGGAATACGAGCAGTACTTC. As protein: CAISERWEYEQYF. The V and J genes are TRBV10-3 and TRBJ2-7; D ambiguous. The CDR3 contains 13 residues. Trimming pared 2 bases from V and 4 bases from J, leaving 9 bases between. The V gene's germline CDR1 is ENHRY and CDR2 SYGVKD.

This chain connects TRBV18 to TRBJ1-2; D not certain. The V and J ends lost 6 bases and 5 bases respectively, with 16 bases between them. The CDR3 length is 14 residues. Germline values: CDR1 KGHSH, CDR2 LQKENI. As DNA, the CDR3 is TGTGCCAGCTCCACCGGAGGAGTTTATTATGGCTACACCTTC. Residues: CASSTGGVYYGYTF.

The chain joins TRBV7-2 to TRBJ1-1; D unclear. The length of the CDR3 is 16 residues. The V end was cut by 2 bases, the J end by 4 bases, with 17 bases between. In germline, CDR1 is SGHTA, CDR2 FQGNSA. CDR3 sequence: CASSLSRYGEATEAFF. The CDR3 bases are TGTGCCAGCAGCTTAAGTAGGTACGGGGAAGCCACTGAAGCTTTCTTT.

The chain employs TRBV5-5 and TRBJ1-2, with D hard to call. Germline values: CDR1 SGHKS, CDR2 YYEKEE (reference sequence). CDR3 length equals 15 residues. Deletions cut 1 base from V and 0 bases from J, with 10 bases between. CDR3 amino acids: CASSLILTANYGYTF. As DNA, the CDR3 is TGTGCCAGCAGCTTGATTCTTACGGCTAACTATGGCTACACCTTC.

V gene TRBV11-2 combines with J gene TRBJ1-3; weak D call: TRBD1 (5 bases). V was cut by 4 bases and J by 0 bases, with 13 bases left in between. Germline V gives CDR1 SGHAT, CDR2 FQNNGV. The CDR3 totals 16 residues. CDR3 sequence (DNA): TGTGCCAGCAGCTGGGGTGGGGGACCCTCTGGAAACACCATATATTTT. Translated, it gives CASSWGGGPSGNTIYF.

The CDR3 spells CASSLMGQAYEQYF. CDR3 DNA sequence: TGTGCCAGCAGCTTAATGGGACAGGCCTACGAGCAGTACTTC. V is TRBV7-8 and J is TRBJ2-7; the match to TRBD1 covers 8 bases. This CDR3 spans 14 amino acids. J was trimmed by 2 bases and V by 2 bases; bases with no gene match: 2. CDR1 and CDR2 from the germline V gene are SGHVS and FQNEAQ.

The chain links TRBV21-1 to TRBJ2-5; the tabulated D call, TRBD1, remains unverified against the DNA. TRBV21-1 is shown as a pseudogene. The CDR3 has 19 amino acids. CDR3: CASSRTAGQGVDWEETQYF. Written as DNA, the CDR3 is TGTGCCAGCAGCCGCACCGCGGGACAGGGGGTTGATTGGGAAGAGACCCAGTACTTC.

The CDR3 loop is CASSRRGPRDTGELFF. The DNA of the CDR3 is TGTGCCAGCAGTCGCCGTGGCCCCCGGGACACCGGGGAGCTGTTTTTT. This chain joins TRBV27 and TRBJ2-2; unclear D gene. The CDR3 runs 16 residues. Germline assignment: CDR1 MNHEY and CDR2 SMNVEV (reference sequence). Trimming cost V 5 bases and J 3 bases, with 16 bases left between them.

The chain carries TRBV30 and TRBJ1-6; no clear D gene. The germline V gene encodes CDR1 GTSNPN and CDR2 SVGIG (reference sequence). The CDR3 runs 14 residues. Trimming stripped 4 bases from V and 9 bases from J, with 16 bases between. CDR3 sequence (DNA): TGTGCCTGGATCCAGGACGTCCAATTTTCACCCCTCCACTTT. Translated: CAWIQDVQFSPLHF.

This clone was seen at least ten times. The chain uses TRBV6-5 and TRBJ2-7; possible D gene TRBD1, 6 bases. The CDR3 covers 13 residues. V was trimmed by 4 bases and J by 2 bases, leaving 9 bases between them. Germline assignment: CDR1 MNHEY and CDR2 SVGAGI. CDR3 loop: CASSFRGTYEQYF. The CDR3 DNA reads TGTGCCAGCAGTTTCAGGGGAACCTACGAGCAGTACTTC.

The chain links TRBV7-2 to TRBJ2-5; D gene uncertain. Looked up from germline, CDR1 is SGHTA and CDR2 is FQGNSA. Between the trimmed V and J ends, which lost 5 bases and 5 bases, there was a span of 21 bases. The CDR3 length is 16 residues. For the CDR3, the DNA is TGTGCCAGCAGCCGGCTCCAAGGATGCATCGTGGAGACCCAGTACTTC. Translation: CASSRLQGCIVETQYF.

In this sample, this clone turned up a few times. The chain recombines TRBV18 with TRBJ2-7; unclear D gene. CDR3 length: 14 residues. The V and J ends lost 3 bases and 0 bases respectively, with 9 bases between them. The germline V gene encodes CDR1 KGHSH and CDR2 LQKENI. DNA for the CDR3: TGTGCCAGCTCACCTGAGGCAGGCTCCTACGAGCAGTACTTC. Protein: CASSPEAGSYEQYF.

The V and J genes are TRBV18 and TRBJ1-2; D gene unclear. In germline, CDR1 is KGHSH, CDR2 LQKENI. The CDR3 is made up of 13 amino acids. Trimming took 2 bases from V and 7 from J, leaving 11 bases between them. DNA of the CDR3: TGTGCCAGCTCACCAGAGAGACTCAGTGGCTACACCTTC. Amino acid sequence: CASSPERLSGYTF. The entire variable domain, with the rest obtained from reference TRBV18 and TRBJ1-2, is as follows: NAGVMQNPRHLVRRRGQEARLRCSPMKGHSHVYWYRQLPEEGLKFMVYLQKENIIDESGMPKERFSAEFPKEGPSILRIQQVVRGDSAAYFCASSPERLSGYTFGSGTRLTVV.

The CDR3 DNA reads TGTGCCAGCAGTGAATTAGGACAGGGGAACGAGCAGTACTTC. Translating it yields CASSELGQGNEQYF. The chain employs TRBV2 and TRBJ2-7; 9 nucleotides match TRBD1. Germline CDR1 is SNHLY and CDR2 is FYNNEI. The ends lost 2 bases at V and 5 bases at J; junction bases unmatched: 4. The CDR3 consists of 14 residues. Full variable domain (missing parts from reference TRBV2 and TRBJ2-7): EPEVTQTPSHQVTQMGQEVILRCVPISNHLYFYWYRQILGQKVEFLVSFYNNEISEKSEIFDDQFSVERPDGSNFTLKIRSTKLEDSAMYFCASSELGQGNEQYFGPGTRLTVT.

The chain combines TRBV9 with TRBJ1-3, with D tentatively TRBD1 (5 bases). Germline assignment: CDR1 SGDLS and CDR2 YYNGEE. V was trimmed by 3 bases and J by 2 bases, leaving 15 bases between them. The CDR3 sequence is 16 residues long. The CDR3 nucleotides are TGTGCCAGCAGCGCCCGTGAGGGGACTACTGGAAACACCATATATTTT. As protein: CASSAREGTTGNTIYF.

The chain joins TRBV6-1 to TRBJ2-7; D is unclear. Looked up from germline, CDR1 is MNHNS and CDR2 is SASEGT. V was clipped by 7 bases and J by 1 base, with 8 bases between them. This CDR3 contains 12 residues. The CDR3 loop is CASKRGSYEQYF. CDR3 DNA sequence: TGTGCCAGCAAAAGAGGTTCCTACGAGCAGTACTTC.

V is TRBV19 and J is TRBJ2-5, with D unresolved. The germline V gene has CDR1 LNHDA and CDR2 SQIVND (reference sequence). V was shortened by 3 bases and J by 5 bases, with 10 bases between the two germline ends. The CDR3 runs to 13 residues. The CDR3 sequence is CASSIGWTETQYF. As DNA, the CDR3 is TGTGCCAGTAGTATTGGGTGGACGGAGACCCAGTACTTC. Complete variable domain (other parts from reference TRBV19 and TRBJ2-5): DGGITQSPKYLFRKEGQNVTLSCEQNLNHDAMYWYRQDPGQGLRLIYYSQIVNDFQKGDIAEGYSVSREKKESFPLTVTSAQKNPTAFYLCASSIGWTETQYFGPGTRLLVL.

The rearrangement uses TRBV19 and TRBJ1-2; TRBD1 might be the D (6 bases). CDR1 LNHDA and CDR2 SQIVND come from the germline V gene (reference sequence). The length of the CDR3 is 15 residues. The V end lost 7 bases, the J end lost 2 bases, and 17 bases lay between the germline ends. CDR3: CASTTPGGPNYGYTF. The CDR3 region has the DNA TGTGCCAGTACCACCCCCGGGGGGCCGAACTATGGCTACACCTTC.

This clone was observed a single time. The chain joins TRBV5-1 to TRBJ2-3, with D perhaps assigned TRBD1 or TRBD2 (6 bases each). V lost 7 bases, J lost 3 bases, and 15 bases lay in between. This CDR3 spans 14 amino acids. Germline CDR1 reads SGHRS; CDR2 reads YFSETQ. The CDR3 reads CASGSGAATDTQYF. DNA of the CDR3: TGCGCCAGCGGGTCGGGGGCAGCGACAGATACGCAGTATTTT.

This clone was detected once. The chain has TRBV19 and TRBJ2-7, with D perhaps TRBD1 (6 bases). Trimming shortened V by 5 bases and J by 6 bases, and 20 bases separated the two germline ends. Germline V gene lookup returns CDR1 LNHDA and CDR2 SQIVND (reference sequence). CDR3 size: 15 residues. The CDR3 coding sequence is TGTGCCAGTAGTCCCACCTCAACAGGGACGGGCGAGCAGTACTTC. This translates into CASSPTSTGTGEQYF.

This clone was observed a few times. The J gene is TRBJ2-2, the V gene TRBV4-3; D might be TRBD2 (6 bases). V lost 0 bases to trimming and J lost 0 bases, with 11 bases between them. The CDR3 loop spans 17 amino acids. Germline CDR1 reads LGHNA; CDR2 reads YSLEER. The DNA for the CDR3 is TGCGCCAGCAGCCAAGAGTGGAGGACTACGAACACCGGGGAGCTGTTTTTT. Its protein is CASSQEWRTTNTGELFF.

Concerning this clone: The limits of the CDR3 on the DNA are not certain, so only TCRdb's listed CDR3 is given. The chain couples TRBV6-6 to TRBJ2-7. With termini counted, the CDR3 has 14 amino acids. Germline loops: CDR1 MNHNY, CDR2 SVGAGI (reference sequence). The CDR3 sequence: CASSILGNPYEQYF.

The CDR3 loop reads CASSPSFPGDTIYF. In nucleotides, the CDR3 is TGTGCCAGTAGTCCCTCTTTTCCAGGGGACACCATATATTTT. This chain uses TRBV19 with TRBJ1-3, with D possibly TRBD1 on 6 matching bases. The V gene's germline CDR1 is LNHDA and CDR2 SQIVND (reference sequence). The CDR3 runs to 14 residues. V was trimmed by 5 bases and J by 8 bases, leaving 16 bases between them.

This chain joins TRBV2 and TRBJ2-6, with a possible D match to TRBD2 (6 bases). Germline CDR1 reads SNHLY; CDR2 reads FYNNEI. V dropped 6 bases and J dropped 3 bases, with 6 bases sitting between them. This CDR3 is 13 amino acids long. In DNA form, the CDR3 reads TGTGCCAGCAGCGGGGGTGGGGCCAACGTCCTGACTTTC. Translating it yields CASSGGGANVLTF.

A word on this clone: This may arise from a read error, as a much more abundant clone is one base away. The J gene is TRBJ2-5, the V gene TRBV6-1; TRBD2 aligns across 9 bases. The germline CDR1 and CDR2 sequences are MNHNS and SASEGT. The CDR3 is 20 amino acids. Unmatched junction bases numbered 18, after V lost 3 bases and J lost 1 base. The CDR3 DNA sequence: TGTGCCAGCAGTGACGCGCTTCGCGGGGGGGCCGGGGTGGTCCAAGAGACCCAGTACTTC. Amino acids: CASSDALRGGAGVVQETQYF.

The CDR3 is CASSLDRVADTQYF. CDR3 nucleotide sequence: TGTGCCAGCAGCCTCGACAGGGTCGCAGATACGCAGTATTTT. The rearrangement links TRBV6-6 to TRBJ2-3; 7 bases map to TRBD1. CDR1 and CDR2 (germline): MNHNY, SVGAGI (reference sequence). Trimming removed 6 bases from V and 4 bases from J; junction bases left unmatched: 7. The CDR3 covers 14 residues.